One sample yielded the 21 T cell receptor beta chains listed below, sequenced in a study of cytomegalovirus exposure and HLA in healthy donors. Libraries were prepared by immunoSEQ multiplex PCR; TCRdb keeps only in-frame clonotypes and omits some of them. This table has nearly 200,000 clones, roughly 82% appearing once. The sequencing input was PBMCs. The receptors come from a woman aged 25 to 45 in good health and CMV-seropositive.

The chain combines TRBV10-1 with TRBJ2-2, with TRBD2 matching 7 bases. Per the germline V gene, CDR1 is WNHNN and CDR2 is SYGVQD (reference sequence). The CDR3 sequence is 14 residues long. Trimming removed 6 bases from V and 1 base from J; junction bases left unmatched: 2. The CDR3 nucleotides read TGCGCCAGCAGGGCTAGCGGGAACACCGGGGAGCTGTTTTTT. Translation: CASRASGNTGELFF.

J is TRBJ2-7 and V is TRBV28; D uncertain. Trimming took off 3 bases at V and 7 bases at J, with 10 bases between the two ends. Germline V CDR1 and CDR2: MDHEN, SYDVKM. This CDR3 has 12 amino acids. The CDR3 DNA reads as TGTGCCAGCAGTTTTGGAGAATGGGAGCAGTACTTC. Its protein product is CASSFGEWEQYF.

This sequence joins TRBV11-2 and TRBJ1-1; 8 bases match TRBD1. The CDR3 loop spans 11 amino acids. CDR1 and CDR2 (germline): SGHAT, FQNNGV. Losses at the gene ends were 7 bases for V and 8 bases for J; bases not matched to a gene: 3. The chain's CDR3 is CASNTGGEAFF. The CDR3 DNA is TGTGCCAGCAACACAGGGGGGGAAGCTTTCTTT. Looking up the rest from reference TRBV11-2 and TRBJ1-1 gives the full variable domain: EAGVAQSPRYKIIEKRQSVAFWCNPISGHATLYWYQQILGQGPKLLIQFQNNGVVDDSQLPKDRFSAERLKGVDSTLKIQPAKLEDSAVYLCASNTGGEAFFGQGTRLTVV.

The CDR3: CASSLGATDTYEQYF. The CDR3, as DNA: TGTGCCAGCAGCTTAGGGGCGACAGACACCTACGAGCAGTACTTC. The chain has TRBV11-2 and TRBJ2-7; a weak D match, TRBD1 (5 bases). CDR1 and CDR2 from the germline V gene are SGHAT and FQNNGV. The CDR3 spans 15 residues. Trimming shortened V by 1 base and J by 2 bases, and 12 bases separated the two germline ends. The variable domain in full, with the rest retrieved from reference TRBV11-2 and TRBJ2-7, is EAGVAQSPRYKIIEKRQSVAFWCNPISGHATLYWYQQILGQGPKLLIQFQNNGVVDDSQLPKDRFSAERLKGVDSTLKIQPAKLEDSAVYLCASSLGATDTYEQYFGPGTRLTVT.

V gene TRBV5-4 combines with J gene TRBJ1-1; weak D call: TRBD1 (6 bases). The CDR3 runs 14 residues. Per the germline V gene, CDR1 is SGHNT and CDR2 is YYREEE (reference sequence). V lost 0 bases, J lost 4 bases, and 10 bases lay in between. CDR3 nucleotide sequence: TGTGCCAGCAGCTTGGGCGGGGGCGGCACTGAAGCTTTCTTT. Protein product: CASSLGGGGTEAFF.

V usage is TRBV19 and J usage is TRBJ2-5, with 15 bases matching TRBD2. The trim removed 3 bases at V and 5 bases at J, leaving 10 bases unmatched. CDR3 length: 18 amino acids. The germline V gene has CDR1 LNHDA and CDR2 SQIVND (reference sequence). CDR3 sequence reads: CASSMGLAGGGHRETQYF. CDR3 in DNA: TGTGCCAGTAGTATGGGACTAGCGGGAGGAGGGCACCGGGAGACCCAGTACTTC.

The chain uses TRBV6-6 and TRBJ2-1, with 9 positions matching TRBD1. There are 16 residues in the CDR3. Germline loops: CDR1 MNHNY, CDR2 SVGAGI (reference sequence). Losses at the gene ends were 2 bases for V and 6 bases for J; bases not matched to a gene: 8. Here the CDR3 reads CASSYGGQGTFNEQFF. CDR3 nucleotide sequence: TGTGCCAGCAGTTACGGGGGACAGGGCACCTTCAATGAGCAGTTCTTC.

The V gene is TRBV2, the J gene TRBJ2-2, with D possibly matching TRBD2 (5 bases). Germline CDR1 and CDR2: SNHLY and FYNNEI. This CDR3 is built from 13 residues. The germline V and J ends were trimmed by 4 bases and 5 bases, with 8 bases remaining between them. The CDR3 DNA is TGTGCCAGCAGTGGGACTTCGACCGGGGAGCTGTTTTTT. It codes for CASSGTSTGELFF.

This sequence joins TRBV2 and TRBJ2-1; maybe TRBD1 (7 bases). Between the trimmed V and J ends, which lost 3 bases and 9 bases, there was a span of 15 bases. Germline V gene lookup returns CDR1 SNHLY and CDR2 FYNNEI. This CDR3 comprises 14 residues. DNA for the CDR3: TGTGCCAGCAGTGACAGGGGGAGGACGAGTGAGCAGTTCTTC. Its translation is CASSDRGRTSEQFF.

This clone was observed a few times. The chain is built from TRBV5-4 and TRBJ1-4, with 7 bases aligning to TRBD1. This CDR3 is 15 amino acids long. Germline V gives CDR1 SGHNT, CDR2 YYREEE (reference sequence). V gave up 3 bases and J gave up 4 bases; unmatched junction bases: 6. The CDR3 nucleotides read TGTGCCAGCAGCTCCAACAGGGGCGGTAATGAAAAACTGTTTTTT. The encoded protein is CASSSNRGGNEKLFF.

J is TRBJ2-2 and V is TRBV6-5, with 9 bases lining up with TRBD1. From germline, CDR1 is MNHEY and CDR2 SVGAGI. The CDR3 is 15 amino acids. V lost 0 bases and J lost 13; bases outside the gene matches: 9. The CDR3 loop is CASSYSDVPGQGLFF. The CDR3 nucleotides read TGTGCCAGCAGTTACTCGGATGTTCCGGGACAGGGGCTGTTTTTT.

This clone came up a few times. The V call is TRBV19, the J call TRBJ1-2; 11 nucleotides match TRBD1. J was trimmed by 3 bases and V by 2 bases; bases with no gene match: 2. CDR3 length: 15 amino acids. Germline CDR1 LNHDA, CDR2 SQIVND (reference sequence). Written as DNA, the CDR3 is TGTGCCAGTAGTATACTGGGACAGGGGGACTATGGCTACACCTTC. The encoded protein is CASSILGQGDYGYTF.

This clone was seen a single time. The chain combines TRBV2 with TRBJ2-1; 9 nucleotides align to TRBD2. There are 15 residues in the CDR3. V dropped 2 bases and J dropped 7; count of bases not matched to a gene: 6. Germline V gene data show CDR1 as SNHLY and CDR2 as FYNNEI. The CDR3 DNA reads as TGTGCCAGCAGTGAAAATAGCGGGAGAGGAAATGAGCAGTTCTTC. It yields the protein CASSENSGRGNEQFF.

The J gene is TRBJ1-5, the V gene TRBV5-1, with TRBD1 matching over 9 bases. Trimming at V came to 10 bases and at J to 7 bases, leaving 21 bases not matched to a gene. Germline CDR1 is SGHRS and CDR2 is YFSETQ. There are 17 residues in the CDR3. The CDR3 is CAGDERPKQGAGQPQHF. The CDR3 nucleotides are TGCGCCGGGGACGAACGCCCGAAACAGGGGGCCGGACAGCCCCAGCATTTT. The full variable domain, in which reference TRBV5-1 and TRBJ1-5 provide the parts outside the CDR3, is KAGVTQTPRYLIKTRGQQVTLSCSPISGHRSVSWYQQTPGQGLQFLFEYFSETQRNKGNFPGRFSGRQFSNSRSEMNVSTLELGDSALYLCAGDERPKQGAGQPQHFGDGTRLSIL.

The gene calls are TRBV20-1 and TRBJ2-3; D remains unclear. The CDR3 loop spans 11 amino acids. Trimming took 7 bases from V and 2 from J, leaving 7 bases between them. Germline V gives CDR1 DFQATT, CDR2 SNEGSKA (reference sequence). CDR3 residues: CSVRTTDTQYF. The CDR3 nucleotides are TGCAGTGTCAGAACCACAGATACGCAGTATTTT.

J is TRBJ1-2 and V is TRBV2, with D perhaps TRBD1 (5 bases). Trimming left V 5 bases short and J 4 bases short, with 8 bases between. CDR1 is SNHLY, CDR2 FYNNEI, per germline. This CDR3 contains 12 residues. CDR3 in DNA: TGTGCCAGCAGTACCGACAGCTATGGCTACACCTTC. It is translated as CASSTDSYGYTF.

The chain uses TRBV5-1 and TRBJ2-7; 10 bases agree with TRBD1. Germline trimming cut 3 bases from V and 4 bases from J; bases unmatched to any gene: 7. Germline V gene data show CDR1 as SGHRS and CDR2 as YFSETQ. The CDR3 length is 15 residues. CDR3 loop: CASSSDRGLLYEQYF. Here the CDR3 DNA reads TGCGCCAGCAGCTCTGACAGGGGGCTATTGTACGAGCAGTACTTC.

The chain recombines TRBV28 with TRBJ2-1; 7 bases align to TRBD2. Germline V gives CDR1 MDHEN, CDR2 SYDVKM. With V trimmed by 5 bases and J by 7 bases, 8 bases remained unmatched. The CDR3 covers 14 residues. As DNA, the CDR3 is TGTGCCAGCAGTCGCGGGAGTACACCTAATGAGCAGTTCTTC. The encoded protein is CASSRGSTPNEQFF.

The chain is built from TRBV5-1 and TRBJ2-7; 11 bases align to TRBD1. The V gene end was trimmed by 4 bases and the J gene end by 2 bases; junction bases not matched to a gene: 5. Germline V gives CDR1 SGHRS, CDR2 YFSETQ. The CDR3 has 15 residues. The CDR3 DNA follows: TGCGCCAGCAGCCAGGGACAGGGGGGTACCTACGAGCAGTACTTC. It specifies CASSQGQGGTYEQYF.

This clone was detected once. The J gene is TRBJ1-5, the V gene TRBV7-9, with no clear D. Trimming removed 3 bases from V and 4 bases from J, with 7 bases in between. CDR1 and CDR2 (germline): SEHNR, FQNEAQ (reference sequence). The CDR3 length is 13 residues. CDR3 protein: CASSLTGNQPQHF. The CDR3 DNA follows: TGTGCCAGCAGCTTGACTGGGAATCAGCCCCAGCATTTT.

In this sample, this clone turned up once. This sequence joins TRBV2 and TRBJ2-7, with D possibly being TRBD2 (6 bases). CDR3 size: 16 residues. Germline lookup yields CDR1 SNHLY and CDR2 FYNNEI. V was trimmed by 6 bases and J by 4 bases, leaving 22 bases between them. CDR3 sequence (DNA): TGTGCCAGCAGACCTCGCCTAGCGCTAAGCGGATACGAGCAGTACTTC. It specifies CASRPRLALSGYEQYF.